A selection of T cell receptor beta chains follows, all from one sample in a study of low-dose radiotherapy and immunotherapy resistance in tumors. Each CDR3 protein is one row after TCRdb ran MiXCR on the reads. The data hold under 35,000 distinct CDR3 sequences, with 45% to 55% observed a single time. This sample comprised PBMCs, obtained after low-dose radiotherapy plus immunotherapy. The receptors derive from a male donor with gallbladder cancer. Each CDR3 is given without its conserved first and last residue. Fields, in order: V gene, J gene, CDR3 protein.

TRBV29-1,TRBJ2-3,SVEDEGATQY
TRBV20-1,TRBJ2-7,SASDWASSYEQY
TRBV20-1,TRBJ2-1,SAREVRGSSYNEQF
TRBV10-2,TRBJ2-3,ASGLDRDPSTDTQY
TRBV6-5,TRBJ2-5,ASSYGDSGLETQY
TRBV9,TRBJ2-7,ASSAVTQGRSSYEQY
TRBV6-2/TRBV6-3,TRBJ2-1,ASSPLDRVPYNEQF
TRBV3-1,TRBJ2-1,ASSQDPGGYNEQF
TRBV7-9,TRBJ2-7,ASSLGGGSYEQY
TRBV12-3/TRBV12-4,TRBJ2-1,ASSRLAGGPYEQF
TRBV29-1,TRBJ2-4,SVDGAGGLGNIQY
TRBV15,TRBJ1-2,ATSPRGFYGYT
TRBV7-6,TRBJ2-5,ASSPKRRVEETQY
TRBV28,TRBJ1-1,ASSFHSTYEELNTEAF
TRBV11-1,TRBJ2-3,ASSLTLSDTQY